The 2 T cell receptor beta chains below all came from one sample that was sequenced in a study of T cell repertoires in cytomegalovirus infection. No antigens are known for them. TCRdb re-derived calls from the reads in MiXCR, one entry per CDR3 protein. The table shows about 340,000 distinct CDR3 sequences, with 25% to 30% occurring only once. The sample consisted of cultured PBMCs, taken from culture after CMV antigen stimulation. The receptors here all came from a human donor in good health (CMV status not recorded). Some clones in this sample may be carry-over from other donors' samples.

This clonotype was recorded only once. This chain links TRBV5-3 with TRBJ1-1; D remains unclear. TRBV5-3 is labeled an ORF, and its function is uncertain. Trimming took off 8 bases at V and 0 bases at J, with 14 bases between the two ends. The CDR3 runs to 14 residues. The CDR3 bases are TGTGCCAGCAGCCGGACCGTAATGAACACTGAAGCTTTCTTT. Translated, it gives CASSRTVMNTEAFF.

This clonotype was observed a few times. V and J are TRBV10-3 and TRBJ2-3; 12 nucleotides align to TRBD2. This CDR3 comprises 16 residues. Germline loops: CDR1 ENHRY, CDR2 SYGVKD. The V gene end was trimmed by 4 bases and the J gene end by 3 bases; junction bases not matched to a gene: 5. CDR3: CAISGTSGTGTDTQYF. The CDR3, as DNA: TGTGCCATCAGTGGGACTAGCGGGACGGGAACAGATACGCAGTATTTT.